This T cell receptor (beta chain) was captured by sequencing in a study of OX40 agonist ivuxolimab in advanced cancers. Study context: Of mixed ages from about 23 to 79 and averaging approximately 60 years, the group was almost 85% male.

Measured with immunoSEQ multiplex PCR; TCRdb has only the in-frame clones, and not every one. Of roughly 75,000 clones listed, around 86% are singletons. CDR1 and CDR2 from the germline V gene are SGHRS and YFSETQ. The CDR3 covers 16 residues. The V end was cut by 1 base, the J end by 1 base, with 11 bases between. The chain joins TRBV5-1 to TRBJ2-2; D not resolved. The TCR sequence derives from an adult with an advanced solid tumor such as melanoma, head and neck, liver or kidney cancer. The material sequenced was CD4+ or CD8+ T cells sorted from blood, taken in a trial of the OX40 agonist ivuxolimab. This CDR3 reads CASSLLTGLNTGELFF. In nucleotides, the CDR3 is TGCGCCAGCAGCTTGCTCACGGGCTTGAACACCGGGGAGCTGTTTTTT.